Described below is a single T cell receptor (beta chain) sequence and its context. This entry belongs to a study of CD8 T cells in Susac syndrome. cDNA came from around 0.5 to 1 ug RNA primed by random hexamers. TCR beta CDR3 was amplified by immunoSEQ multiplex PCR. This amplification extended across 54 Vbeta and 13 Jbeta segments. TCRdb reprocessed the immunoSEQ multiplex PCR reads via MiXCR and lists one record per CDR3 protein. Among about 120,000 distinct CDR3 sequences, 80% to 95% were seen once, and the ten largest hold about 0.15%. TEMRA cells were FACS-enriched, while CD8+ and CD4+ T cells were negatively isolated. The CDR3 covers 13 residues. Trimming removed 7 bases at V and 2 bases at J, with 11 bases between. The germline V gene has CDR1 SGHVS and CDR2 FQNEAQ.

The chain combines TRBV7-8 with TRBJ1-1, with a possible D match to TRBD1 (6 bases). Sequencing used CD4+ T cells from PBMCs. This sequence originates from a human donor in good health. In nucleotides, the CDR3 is TGTGCCAGCACCGGGGGCCGTAACACTGAAGCTTTCTTT. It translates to CASTGGRNTEAFF.